The entry below describes one TCR beta chain. Its specificity is not known. TCRdb's table, derived via immunoSEQ multiplex PCR, lists solely in-frame clones and lacks some. The data contain tens of thousands of clones, 85% to 90% of them singletons. The ends were cut back, 0 bases at V and 4 bases at J, with 13 bases in the middle. This CDR3 contains 15 residues. Germline V gene sequence: CDR1 SGHRS, CDR2 YFSETQ. The sample comes from a study of T cell responses to AZD1222 COVID-19 vaccine. Study-wide results and caveats: Donors, mostly white British, included more females; clonal diversity was possibly underestimated.

The sample was peripheral blood, taken on day 0 of MenACWY control vaccination. The chain couples TRBV5-1 to TRBJ1-2, with D possibly matching TRBD1 (5 bases). This clonotype was sampled from an adult in good health. Here the CDR3 reads CASSLAGGMVYGYTF. In DNA form, the CDR3 reads TGCGCCAGCAGCTTGGCCGGGGGAATGGTCTATGGCTACACCTTC.